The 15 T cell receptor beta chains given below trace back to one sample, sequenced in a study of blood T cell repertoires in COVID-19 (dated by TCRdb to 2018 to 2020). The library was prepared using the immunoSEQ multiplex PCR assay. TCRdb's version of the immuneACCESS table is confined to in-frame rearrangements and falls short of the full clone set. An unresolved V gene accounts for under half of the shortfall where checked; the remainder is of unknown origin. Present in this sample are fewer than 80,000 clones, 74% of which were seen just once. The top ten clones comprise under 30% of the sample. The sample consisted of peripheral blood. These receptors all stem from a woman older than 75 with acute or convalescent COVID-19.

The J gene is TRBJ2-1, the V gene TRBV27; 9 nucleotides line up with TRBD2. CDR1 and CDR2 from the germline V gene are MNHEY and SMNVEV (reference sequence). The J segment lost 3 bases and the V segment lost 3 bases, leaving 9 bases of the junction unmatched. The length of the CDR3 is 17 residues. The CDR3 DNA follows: TGTGCCAGCAGTTTGCGGGGGGGCAATACCTACTACAATGAGCAGTTCTTC. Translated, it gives CASSLRGGNTYYNEQFF.

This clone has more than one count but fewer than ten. The CDR3 DNA sequence: TGCAGCGCCAGGGACAGGGGGGACACCGGGGAGCTGTTTTTT. It specifies CSARDRGDTGELFF. V and J are TRBV29-1 and TRBJ2-2; 11 positions match TRBD1. The J segment lost 3 bases and the V segment lost 7 bases, leaving 4 bases of the junction unmatched. The CDR3 length is 14 residues. Germline V lookup: CDR1 SQVTM, CDR2 ANQGSEA.

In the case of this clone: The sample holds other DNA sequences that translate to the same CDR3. The CDR3 DNA reads TGTGCCAGCAGTTCCCCAGGGTACGGCTACACCTTC. Protein sequence: CASSSPGYGYTF. The rearrangement joins TRBV28 to TRBJ1-2; D possibly corresponds to TRBD1 (5 bases). The germline V gene encodes CDR1 MDHEN and CDR2 SYDVKM. The CDR3 runs to 12 residues. V was clipped by 4 bases and J by 8 bases, with 11 bases between them.

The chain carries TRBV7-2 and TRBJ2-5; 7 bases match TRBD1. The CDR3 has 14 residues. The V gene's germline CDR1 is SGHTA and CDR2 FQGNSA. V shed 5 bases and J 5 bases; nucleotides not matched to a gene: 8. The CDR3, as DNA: TGTGCCAGCAGCGCCCAGGCCAGGGGGGAGACCCAGTACTTC. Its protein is CASSAQARGETQYF.

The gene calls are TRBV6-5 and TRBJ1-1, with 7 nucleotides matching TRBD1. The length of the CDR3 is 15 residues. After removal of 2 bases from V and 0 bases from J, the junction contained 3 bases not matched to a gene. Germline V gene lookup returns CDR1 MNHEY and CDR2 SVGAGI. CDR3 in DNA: TGTGCCAGCAGTTACGACAGGGCCCTGAACACTGAAGCTTTCTTT. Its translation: CASSYDRALNTEAFF.

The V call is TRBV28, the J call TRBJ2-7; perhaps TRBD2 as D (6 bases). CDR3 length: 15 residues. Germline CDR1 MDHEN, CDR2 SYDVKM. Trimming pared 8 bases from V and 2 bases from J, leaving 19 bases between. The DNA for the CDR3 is TGTGCCAGCGGGGAACTGGGAGGACTGACCTACGAGCAGTACTTC. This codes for CASGELGGLTYEQYF.

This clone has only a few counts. The DNA for the CDR3 is TGTGCCAGCAGCCAAGGAGAATACGAGCAGTACTTC. Its translation: CASSQGEYEQYF. This chain joins TRBV4-2 and TRBJ2-7; D is undetermined. Between the trimmed V and J ends, which lost 1 base and 4 bases, there was a span of 5 bases. The germline V gene encodes CDR1 LGHNA and CDR2 YNFKEQ. The CDR3 totals 12 residues.

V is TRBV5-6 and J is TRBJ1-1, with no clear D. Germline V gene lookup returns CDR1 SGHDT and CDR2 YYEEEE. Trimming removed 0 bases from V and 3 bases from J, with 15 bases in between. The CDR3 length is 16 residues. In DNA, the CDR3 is TGTGCCAGCAGCTTGGGGTTGGGTGTCCAGGACACTGAAGCTTTCTTT. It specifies CASSLGLGVQDTEAFF.

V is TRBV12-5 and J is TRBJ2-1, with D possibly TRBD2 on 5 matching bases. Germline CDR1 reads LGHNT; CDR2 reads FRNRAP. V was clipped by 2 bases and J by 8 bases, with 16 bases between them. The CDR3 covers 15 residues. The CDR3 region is CASGLSLLTSHEQFF. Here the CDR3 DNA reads TGTGCTAGTGGTTTGTCCCTACTTACTAGTCATGAGCAGTTCTTC. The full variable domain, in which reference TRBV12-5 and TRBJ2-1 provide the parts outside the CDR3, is DARVTQTPRHKVTEMGQEVTMRCQPILGHNTVFWYRQTMMQGLELLAYFRNRAPLDDSGMPKDRFSAEMPDATLATLKIQPSEPRDSAVYFCASGLSLLTSHEQFFGPGTRLTVL.

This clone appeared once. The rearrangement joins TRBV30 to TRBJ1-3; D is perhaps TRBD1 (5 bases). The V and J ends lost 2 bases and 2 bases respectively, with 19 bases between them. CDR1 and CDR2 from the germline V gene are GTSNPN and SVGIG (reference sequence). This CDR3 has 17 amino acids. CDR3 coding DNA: TGTGCCTGGAGTTACCTGACTGGACATGTTGCTGGAAACACCATATATTTT. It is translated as CAWSYLTGHVAGNTIYF.

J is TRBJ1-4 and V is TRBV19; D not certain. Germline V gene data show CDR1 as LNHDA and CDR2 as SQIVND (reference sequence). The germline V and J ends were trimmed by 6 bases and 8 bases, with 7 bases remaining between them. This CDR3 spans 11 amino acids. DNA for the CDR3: TGTGCCAGTAGAAGCGGGGAAAAACTGTTTTTT. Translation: CASRSGEKLFF. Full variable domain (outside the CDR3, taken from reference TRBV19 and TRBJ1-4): DGGITQSPKYLFRKEGQNVTLSCEQNLNHDAMYWYRQDPGQGLRLIYYSQIVNDFQKGDIAEGYSVSREKKESFPLTVTSAQKNPTAFYLCASRSGEKLFFGSGTQLSVL.

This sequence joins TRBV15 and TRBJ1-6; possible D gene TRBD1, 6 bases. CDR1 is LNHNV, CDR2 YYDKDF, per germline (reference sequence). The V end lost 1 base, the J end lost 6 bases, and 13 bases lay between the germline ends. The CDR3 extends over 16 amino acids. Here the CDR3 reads CATSRGTAVSNSPLHF. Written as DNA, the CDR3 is TGTGCCACCAGCAGAGGGACAGCCGTGTCTAATTCACCCCTCCACTTT.

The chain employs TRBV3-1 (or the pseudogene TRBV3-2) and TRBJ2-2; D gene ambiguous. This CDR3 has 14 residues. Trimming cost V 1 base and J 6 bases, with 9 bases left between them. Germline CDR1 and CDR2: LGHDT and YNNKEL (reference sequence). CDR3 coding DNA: TGTGCCAGCAGCCAAGCCCGAGGAGCCGGGGAGCTGTTTTTT. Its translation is CASSQARGAGELFF.

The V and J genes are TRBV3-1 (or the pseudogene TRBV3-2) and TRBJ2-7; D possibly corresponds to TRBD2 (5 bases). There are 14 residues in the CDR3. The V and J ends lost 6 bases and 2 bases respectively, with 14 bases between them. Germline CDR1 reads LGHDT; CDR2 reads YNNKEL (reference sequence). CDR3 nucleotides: TGTGCCAGCAGACGAGAATGGGGAGCCTACGAGCAGTACTTC. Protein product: CASRREWGAYEQYF.

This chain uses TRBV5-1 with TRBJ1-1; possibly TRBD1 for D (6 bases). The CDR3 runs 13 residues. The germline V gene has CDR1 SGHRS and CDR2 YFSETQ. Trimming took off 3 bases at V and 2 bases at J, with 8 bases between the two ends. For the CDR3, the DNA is TGCGCCAGCAGCTCACAGGGCAACACTGAAGCTTTCTTT. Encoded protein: CASSSQGNTEAFF.